These 18 T cell receptor beta chains were sequenced from one sample in a study of blood T cell repertoires in COVID-19. Assay: immunoSEQ multiplex PCR; the TCRdb copy retains only in-frame clones and omits some. The data hold roughly 120,000 clones, with over 65% observed a single time. The specimen sequenced was peripheral blood. Receptors were obtained from a man under 40 with acute or convalescent COVID-19.

This clone is a singleton in its sample. The rearrangement joins TRBV24-1 to TRBJ2-3; no clear D. Trimming left V 6 bases short and J 2 bases short, with 2 bases between. The germline gives CDR1 KGHDR, CDR2 SFDVKD. The CDR3 spans 11 residues. The CDR3 loop reads CATSHTDTQYF. The CDR3 bases are TGTGCCACCAGTCACACAGATACGCAGTATTTT.

The chain has TRBV19 and TRBJ2-5; TRBD1 matches at 8 bases. Losses at the gene ends were 5 bases for V and 5 bases for J; bases not matched to a gene: 10. Germline V lookup: CDR1 LNHDA, CDR2 SQIVND (reference sequence). The CDR3 contains 15 residues. CDR3 sequence (DNA): TGTGCCAGTAGTCCCCGGACAGGGAGTCAGGAGACCCAGTACTTC. Protein: CASSPRTGSQETQYF.

The chain combines TRBV3-1 (or the pseudogene TRBV3-2) with TRBJ1-2; a possible D gene is TRBD1 (5 bases). The CDR3 runs 13 residues. Germline V gene data show CDR1 as LGHDT and CDR2 as YNNKEL (reference sequence). The V gene lost 7 bases and the J gene lost 3 bases, with 12 bases spanning the gap. As DNA, the CDR3 is TGTGCCAGCAACCCTTGGGGGGACTATGGCTACACCTTC. Translated: CASNPWGDYGYTF.

The chain employs TRBV5-6 and TRBJ2-7, with 10 bases fitting TRBD1. CDR3 length: 14 residues. CDR1 is SGHDT, CDR2 YYEEEE, per germline. V shed 4 bases, J shed 3 bases, and the junction held 4 bases outside the gene matches. CDR3 sequence (DNA): TGTGCCAGCAGCGCGGGACAGGGGAACTACGAGCAGTACTTC. The encoded protein is CASSAGQGNYEQYF. Full variable domain (missing parts from reference TRBV5-6 and TRBJ2-7): DAGVTQSPTHLIKTRGQQVTLRCSPKSGHDTVSWYQQALGQGPQFIFQYYEEEERQRGNFPDRFSGHQFPNYSSELNVNALLLGDSALYLCASSAGQGNYEQYFGPGTRLTVT.

This clone was seen a few times. This chain connects TRBV3-1 (or the pseudogene TRBV3-2) to TRBJ1-2, with D possibly matching TRBD1 (5 bases). This CDR3 has 14 amino acids. Trimming shortened V by 7 bases and J by 3 bases, and 15 bases separated the two germline ends. Germline V gene sequence: CDR1 LGHDT, CDR2 YNNKEL (reference sequence). CDR3 bases: TGTGCCAGCACCGACGGGGGAAACCACTATGGCTACACCTTC. Translated: CASTDGGNHYGYTF.

The rearrangement links TRBV10-2 to TRBJ1-6; 8 bases match TRBD1. This CDR3 region has 14 residues. From germline, CDR1 is WSHSY and CDR2 SAAADI. After removal of 3 bases from V and 10 bases from J, the junction contained 5 bases not matched to a gene. The DNA of the CDR3 is TGCGCCAGCAGTGATGACAGGGGATTGTCACCCCTCCACTTT. Translating gives CASSDDRGLSPLHF.

The gene calls are TRBV7-8 and TRBJ2-7; D may be TRBD2 (5 bases). Germline lookup yields CDR1 SGHVS and CDR2 FQNEAQ. The ends were cut back, 1 base at V and 3 bases at J, with 13 bases in the middle. CDR3 size: 15 residues. The CDR3 bases are TGTGCCAGCAGCTTAGGGCGGAGGACCTACTACGAGCAGTACTTC. This translates into CASSLGRRTYYEQYF. Full variable domain (missing parts from reference TRBV7-8 and TRBJ2-7): GAGVSQSPRYKVAKRGQDVALRCDPISGHVSLFWYQQALGQGPEFLTYFQNEAQLDKSGLPSDRFFAERPEGSVSTLKIQRTQQEDSAVYLCASSLGRRTYYEQYFGPGTRLTVT.

CDR3 protein: CASSPRLAGNEQFF. CDR3 nucleotide sequence: TGTGCCAGCAGCCCCAGACTAGCGGGGAATGAGCAGTTCTTC. V gene TRBV13 combines with J gene TRBJ2-1; 11 nucleotides line up with TRBD2. CDR1 and CDR2 from the germline V gene are PRHDT and FYEKMQ (reference sequence). The CDR3 contains 14 residues. V trimming: 5 bases; J trimming: 7 bases; junction bases outside the gene matches: 4.

The chain employs TRBV19 and TRBJ2-1; no firm D call. V lost 3 bases and J 8 bases, leaving 17 bases between the germline ends. The germline gives CDR1 LNHDA, CDR2 SQIVND (reference sequence). This CDR3 spans 15 amino acids. The CDR3 region is CASSMSLVPSDEQFF. The CDR3 DNA sequence: TGTGCCAGTAGTATGTCCCTCGTCCCCTCGGATGAGCAGTTCTTC.

The CDR3 nucleotides read TGTGCCAGCAGTCCCGGGACAACCTATAACTATGGCTACACCTTC. This gives the protein CASSPGTTYNYGYTF. The rearrangement joins TRBV6-2 or TRBV6-3 to TRBJ1-2; possibly TRBD1 for D (6 bases). The germline V and J ends were trimmed by 5 bases and 1 base, with 14 bases remaining between them. Germline V CDR1 and CDR2: MNHEY, SVGEGT. This CDR3 contains 15 residues.

The J gene is TRBJ1-4, the V gene TRBV6-5, with 9 bases lining up with TRBD1. This CDR3 is 15 amino acids long. Germline assignment: CDR1 MNHEY and CDR2 SVGAGI. Trimming at V came to 2 bases and at J to 5 bases, leaving 3 bases not matched to a gene. CDR3 in DNA: TGTGCCAGCAGTTACGGGGGGACAGGGAATGAAAAACTGTTTTTT. It is translated as CASSYGGTGNEKLFF.

The chain is built from TRBV6-5 and TRBJ1-2; 9 nucleotides line up with TRBD1. The V gene's germline CDR1 is MNHEY and CDR2 SVGAGI. Trimming removed 7 bases from V and 7 bases from J; junction bases left unmatched: 7. This CDR3 spans 13 amino acids. CDR3 loop: CASTTTGGGGYTF. CDR3 DNA: TGTGCCAGCACCACGACAGGGGGTGGTGGCTACACCTTC.

V usage is TRBV15 and J usage is TRBJ1-4; 9 nucleotides line up with TRBD1. Per the germline V gene, CDR1 is LNHNV and CDR2 is YYDKDF (reference sequence). The CDR3 runs to 16 residues. Trimming cost V 4 bases and J 8 bases; bases outside gene matches: 11. Here the CDR3 DNA reads TGTGCCACCAGCAAAGCCCGGGACAGGGAGGGCGAAAAACTGTTTTTT. Amino acids: CATSKARDREGEKLFF.

The genes are TRBV7-9 and TRBJ2-3; the D gene is possibly TRBD1 (5 bases). CDR1 SEHNR and CDR2 FQNEAQ come from the germline V gene (reference sequence). This CDR3 has 13 amino acids. Trimming pared 5 bases from V and 3 bases from J, leaving 9 bases between. The CDR3 DNA follows: TGTGCCAGCAGCCCCCGGACAACAGATACGCAGTATTTT. Translation: CASSPRTTDTQYF.

The chain joins TRBV29-1 to TRBJ2-3; tentative D call: TRBD2 (6 bases). Germline loops: CDR1 SQVTM, CDR2 ANQGSEA. The CDR3 totals 12 residues. V lost 5 bases and J lost 2, with 8 bases in between. The CDR3 coding sequence is TGCAGCGTTCGGGGGTTCACAGATACGCAGTATTTT. This sequence encodes CSVRGFTDTQYF.

The chain recombines TRBV19 with TRBJ2-1; unclear D gene. V shed 0 bases and J shed 4 bases, with 4 bases lying between them. Germline assignment: CDR1 LNHDA and CDR2 SQIVND (reference sequence). The CDR3 has 13 amino acids. The CDR3 coding sequence is TGTGCCAGTAGTATAGACCTTTACAATGAGCAGTTCTTC. Amino acids: CASSIDLYNEQFF.

The chain joins TRBV7-3 to TRBJ2-2; TRBD1 aligns across 10 bases. The V gene end was trimmed by 5 bases and the J gene end by 8 bases; junction bases not matched to a gene: 5. This CDR3 contains 14 residues. Germline-derived CDR1 and CDR2 are SGHTA and FQGTGA. The CDR3 sequence is CASSPRDRGGELFF. Here the CDR3 DNA reads TGTGCCAGCAGCCCCAGGGACAGGGGAGGGGAGCTGTTTTTT.

The chain uses TRBV9 and TRBJ2-4, with TRBD1 identical over 12 bases. Germline CDR1 and CDR2: SGDLS and YYNGEE. The CDR3 contains 15 residues. The ends lost 1 base at V and 8 bases at J; junction bases unmatched: 4. CDR3 nucleotide sequence: TGTGCCAGCAGCGTAAGGGGACAGGGGGCGGACATTCAGTACTTC. It translates to CASSVRGQGADIQYF. The complete variable domain, with remaining parts taken from reference TRBV9 and TRBJ2-4, reads DSGVTQTPKHLITATGQRVTLRCSPRSGDLSVYWYQQSLDQGLQFLIQYYNGEERAKGNILERFSAQQFPDLHSELNLSSLELGDSALYFCASSVRGQGADIQYFGAGTRLSVL.